This TCR beta chain was obtained from a study of regulatory T cells in long-lasting Graves disease. Study-wide results and caveats: Having only a small sample size may have limited accuracy.

The length of the CDR3 is 11 residues. CDR1 and CDR2 from the germline V gene are DFQATT and SNEGSKA (reference sequence). The V end lost 2 bases, the J end lost 14 bases, and 13 bases lay between the germline ends. TCRdb recomputed calls from the reads with MiXCR, one row per CDR3 protein. The sample shows 750 to 850 distinct CDR3 sequences, 80% to 90% of them seen only once. Extracted PBMC RNA gave rise to the TCR library. As to this clonotype: The antigen remains undetermined.

This TCR derives from a man in his forties or fifties with Graves disease. V usage is TRBV20-1 and J usage is TRBJ2-1, with D unclear. Sequences were derived from peripheral blood mononuclear cells (PBMCs), sampled with antithyroid drug treatment, in newly diagnosed or persistent Graves disease (not recorded which). As DNA, the CDR3 is TGCAGTGCTAGACAGATCGGTCGTGAGTTCTTC. It specifies CSARQIGREFF.